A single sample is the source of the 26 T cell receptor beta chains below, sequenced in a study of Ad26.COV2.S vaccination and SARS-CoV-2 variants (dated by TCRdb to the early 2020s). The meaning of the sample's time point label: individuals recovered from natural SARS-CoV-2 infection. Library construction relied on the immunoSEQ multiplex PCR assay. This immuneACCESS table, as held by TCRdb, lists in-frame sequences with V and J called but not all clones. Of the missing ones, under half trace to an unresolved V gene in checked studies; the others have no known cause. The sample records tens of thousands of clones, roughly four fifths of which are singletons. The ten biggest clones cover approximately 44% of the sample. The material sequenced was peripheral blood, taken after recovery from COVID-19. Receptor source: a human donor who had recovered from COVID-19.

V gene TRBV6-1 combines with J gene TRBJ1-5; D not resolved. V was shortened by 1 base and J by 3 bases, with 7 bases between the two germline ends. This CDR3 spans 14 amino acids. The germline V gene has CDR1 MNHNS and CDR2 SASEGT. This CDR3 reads CASSEGGYNQPQHF. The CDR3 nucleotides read TGTGCCAGCAGTGAAGGGGGTTACAATCAGCCCCAGCATTTT.

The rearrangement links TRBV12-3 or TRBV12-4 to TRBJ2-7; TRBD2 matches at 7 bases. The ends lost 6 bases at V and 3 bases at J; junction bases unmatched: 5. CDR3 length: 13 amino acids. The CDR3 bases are TGTGCCAGCAGGGGGAGGGGCCACTACGAGCAGTACTTC. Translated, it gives CASRGRGHYEQYF.

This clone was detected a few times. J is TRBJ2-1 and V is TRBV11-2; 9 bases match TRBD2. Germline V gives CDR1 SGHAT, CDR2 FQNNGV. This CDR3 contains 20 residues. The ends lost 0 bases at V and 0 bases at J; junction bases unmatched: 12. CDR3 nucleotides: TGTGCCAGCAGCTTAGAAGGAGCGGGGGGCTATCTAAGCTCCTACAATGAGCAGTTCTTC. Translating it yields CASSLEGAGGYLSSYNEQFF. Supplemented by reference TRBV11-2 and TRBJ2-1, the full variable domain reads EAGVAQSPRYKIIEKRQSVAFWCNPISGHATLYWYQQILGQGPKLLIQFQNNGVVDDSQLPKDRFSAERLKGVDSTLKIQPAKLEDSAVYLCASSLEGAGGYLSSYNEQFFGPGTRLTVL.

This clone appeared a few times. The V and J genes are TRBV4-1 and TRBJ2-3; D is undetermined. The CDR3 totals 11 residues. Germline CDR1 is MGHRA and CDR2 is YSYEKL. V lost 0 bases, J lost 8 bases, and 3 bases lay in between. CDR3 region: CASSQEGTQYF. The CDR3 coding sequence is TGCGCCAGCAGCCAAGAGGGTACGCAGTATTTT.

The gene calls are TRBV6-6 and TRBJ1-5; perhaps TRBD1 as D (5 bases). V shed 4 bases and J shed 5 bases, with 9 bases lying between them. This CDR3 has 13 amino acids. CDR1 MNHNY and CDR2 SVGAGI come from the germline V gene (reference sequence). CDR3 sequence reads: CASSSGLDQPQHF. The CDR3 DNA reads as TGTGCCAGCAGTTCAGGGTTGGATCAGCCCCAGCATTTT.

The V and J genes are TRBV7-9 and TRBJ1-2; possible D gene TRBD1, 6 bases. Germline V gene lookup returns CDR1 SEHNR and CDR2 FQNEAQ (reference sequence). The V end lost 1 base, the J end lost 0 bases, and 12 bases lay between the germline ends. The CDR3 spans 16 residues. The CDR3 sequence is CASSLGGGTTNYGYTF. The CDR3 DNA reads TGTGCCAGCAGCTTAGGAGGGGGGACCACTAACTATGGCTACACCTTC.

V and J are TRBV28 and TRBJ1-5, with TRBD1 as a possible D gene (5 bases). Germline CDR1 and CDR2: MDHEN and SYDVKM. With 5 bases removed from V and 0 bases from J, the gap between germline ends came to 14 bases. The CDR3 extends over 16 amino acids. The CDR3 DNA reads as TGTGCCAGCAGTAGCTGGACATTAGATAGCAATCAGCCCCAGCATTTT. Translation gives CASSSWTLDSNQPQHF.

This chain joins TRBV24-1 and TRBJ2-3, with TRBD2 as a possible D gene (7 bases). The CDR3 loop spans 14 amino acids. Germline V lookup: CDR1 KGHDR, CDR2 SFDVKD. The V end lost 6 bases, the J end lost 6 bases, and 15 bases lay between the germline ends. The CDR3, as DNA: TGTGCCACCAGTCAGCGGGAAAGGGGGGATACGCAGTATTTT. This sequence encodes CATSQRERGDTQYF.

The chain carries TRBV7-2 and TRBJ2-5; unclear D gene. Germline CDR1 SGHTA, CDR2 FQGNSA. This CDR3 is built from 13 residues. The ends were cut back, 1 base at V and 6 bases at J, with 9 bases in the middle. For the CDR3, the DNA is TGTGCCAGCAGCTTAGAGGCAGAGAAGACCCAGTACTTC. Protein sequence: CASSLEAEKTQYF. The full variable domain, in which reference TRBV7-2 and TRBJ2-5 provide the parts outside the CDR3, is GAGVSQSPSNKVTEKGKDVELRCDPISGHTALYWYRQSLGQGLEFLIYFQGNSAPDKSGLPSDRFSAERTGGSVSTLTIQRTQQEDSAVYLCASSLEAEKTQYFGPGTRLLVL.

Here the CDR3 reads CAISDAAGGEETQYF. DNA of the CDR3: TGTGCCATCAGTGACGCGGCGGGAGGAGAAGAGACCCAGTACTTC. The chain is built from TRBV10-3 and TRBJ2-5; 8 nucleotides match TRBD2. The V and J ends lost 3 bases and 3 bases, in that order; junction bases with no gene match: 6. Germline V gene lookup returns CDR1 ENHRY and CDR2 SYGVKD. The CDR3 is made up of 15 amino acids.

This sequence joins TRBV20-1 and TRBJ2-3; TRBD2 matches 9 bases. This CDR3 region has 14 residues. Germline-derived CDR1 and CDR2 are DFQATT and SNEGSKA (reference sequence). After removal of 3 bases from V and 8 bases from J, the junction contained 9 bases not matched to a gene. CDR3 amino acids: CSASRREGLGTQYF. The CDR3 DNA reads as TGCAGTGCTAGTCGGCGGGAGGGGCTAGGTACGCAGTATTTT.

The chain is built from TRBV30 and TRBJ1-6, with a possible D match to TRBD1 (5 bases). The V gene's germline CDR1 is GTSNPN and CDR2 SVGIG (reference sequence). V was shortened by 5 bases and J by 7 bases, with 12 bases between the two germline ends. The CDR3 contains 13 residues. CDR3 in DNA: TGTGCCTGGGTCCGGGGGGTGAATTCACCCCTCCACTTT. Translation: CAWVRGVNSPLHF.

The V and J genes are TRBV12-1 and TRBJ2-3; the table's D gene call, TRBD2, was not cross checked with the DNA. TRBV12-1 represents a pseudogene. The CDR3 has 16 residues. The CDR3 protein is CATPLGRIQSTDTQYF. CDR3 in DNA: TGTGCCACCCCACTAGGGCGGATACAGAGCACAGATACGCAGTATTTT.

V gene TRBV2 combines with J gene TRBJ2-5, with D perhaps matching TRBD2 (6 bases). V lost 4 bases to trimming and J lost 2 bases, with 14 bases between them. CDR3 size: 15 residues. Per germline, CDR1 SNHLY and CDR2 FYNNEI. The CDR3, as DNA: TGTGCCAGCAGTGGCCCCTTGGGGGGTCAAGAGACCCAGTACTTC. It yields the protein CASSGPLGGQETQYF.

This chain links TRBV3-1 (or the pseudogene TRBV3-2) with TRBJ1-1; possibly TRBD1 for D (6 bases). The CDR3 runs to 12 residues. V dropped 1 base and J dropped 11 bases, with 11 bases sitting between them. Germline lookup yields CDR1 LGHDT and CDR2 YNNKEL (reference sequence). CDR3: CASSQGVGHAFF. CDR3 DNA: TGTGCCAGCAGCCAAGGCGTGGGACACGCTTTCTTT.

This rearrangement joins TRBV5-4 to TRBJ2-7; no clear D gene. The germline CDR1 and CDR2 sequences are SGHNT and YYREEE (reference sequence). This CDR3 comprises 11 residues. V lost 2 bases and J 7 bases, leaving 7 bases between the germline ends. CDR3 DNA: TGTGCCAGCAGCTTTGGTTTTGAGCAGTACGTC. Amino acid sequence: CASSFGFEQYV.

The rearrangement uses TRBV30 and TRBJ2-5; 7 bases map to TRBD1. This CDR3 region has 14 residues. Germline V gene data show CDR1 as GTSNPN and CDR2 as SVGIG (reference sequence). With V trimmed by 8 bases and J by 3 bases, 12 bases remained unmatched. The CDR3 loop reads CAGNRGLQEETQYF. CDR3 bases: TGTGCCGGCAACAGGGGCCTTCAGGAAGAGACCCAGTACTTC.

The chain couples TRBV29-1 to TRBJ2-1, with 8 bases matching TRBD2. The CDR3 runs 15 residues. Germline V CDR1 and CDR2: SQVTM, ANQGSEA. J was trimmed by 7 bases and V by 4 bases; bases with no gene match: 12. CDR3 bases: TGCAGCGTTGGGGGAGCGCGGGGGGCAGTGAATGAGCAGTTCTTC. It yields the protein CSVGGARGAVNEQFF.

CDR3 residues: CAWSTPPGQATNQPQHF. CDR3 DNA: TGTGCCTGGAGTACTCCACCGGGACAGGCGACCAATCAGCCCCAGCATTTT. The chain links TRBV30 to TRBJ1-5; TRBD1 agrees at 8 bases. Germline V lookup: CDR1 GTSNPN, CDR2 SVGIG (reference sequence). CDR3 size: 17 residues. J gave up 3 bases and V 2 bases, and 12 bases lay outside the gene matches.

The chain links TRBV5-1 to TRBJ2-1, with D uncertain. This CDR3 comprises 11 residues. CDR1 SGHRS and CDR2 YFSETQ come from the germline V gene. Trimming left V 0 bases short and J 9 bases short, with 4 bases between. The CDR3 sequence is CASSLAVEQFF. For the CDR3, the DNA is TGCGCCAGCAGCTTGGCCGTTGAGCAGTTCTTC.

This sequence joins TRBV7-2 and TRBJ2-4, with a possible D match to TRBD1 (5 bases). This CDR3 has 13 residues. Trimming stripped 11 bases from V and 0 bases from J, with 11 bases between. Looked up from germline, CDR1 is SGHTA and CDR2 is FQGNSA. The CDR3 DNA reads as TGTGCCCCTGACAGTCTAGCCAAAAACATTCAGTACTTC. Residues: CAPDSLAKNIQYF.

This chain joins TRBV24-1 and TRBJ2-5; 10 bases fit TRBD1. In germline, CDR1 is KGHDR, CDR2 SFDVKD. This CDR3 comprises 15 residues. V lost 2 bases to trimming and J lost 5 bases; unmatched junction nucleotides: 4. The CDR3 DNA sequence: TGTGCCACCAGTGATTCGAGGACAGGGGGGGAGACCCAGTACTTC. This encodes CATSDSRTGGETQYF.

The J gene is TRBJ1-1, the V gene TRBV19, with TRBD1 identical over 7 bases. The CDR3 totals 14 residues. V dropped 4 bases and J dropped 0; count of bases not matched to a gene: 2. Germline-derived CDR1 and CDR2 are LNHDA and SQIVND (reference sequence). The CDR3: CASSKTGMNTEAFF. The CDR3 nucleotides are TGTGCCAGTAGTAAGACAGGGATGAACACTGAAGCTTTCTTT.

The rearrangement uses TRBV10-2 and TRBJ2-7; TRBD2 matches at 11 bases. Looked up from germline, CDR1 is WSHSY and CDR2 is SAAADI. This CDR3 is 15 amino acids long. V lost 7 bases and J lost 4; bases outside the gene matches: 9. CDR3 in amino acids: CASTGSGTSGYEQYF. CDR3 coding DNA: TGCGCCAGCACCGGCTCCGGGACTAGCGGATACGAGCAGTACTTC.

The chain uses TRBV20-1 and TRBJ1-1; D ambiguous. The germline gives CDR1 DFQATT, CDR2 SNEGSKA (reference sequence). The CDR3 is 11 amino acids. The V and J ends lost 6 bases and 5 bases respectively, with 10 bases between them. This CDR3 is CSAAEGTEAFF. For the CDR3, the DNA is TGCAGTGCAGCGGAGGGAACTGAAGCTTTCTTT.

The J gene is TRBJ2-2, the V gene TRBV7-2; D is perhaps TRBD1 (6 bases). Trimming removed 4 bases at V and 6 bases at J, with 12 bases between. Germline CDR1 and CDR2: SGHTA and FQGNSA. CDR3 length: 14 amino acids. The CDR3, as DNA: TGTGCCAGCAGCTCCCCGGGACACCCCGGGGAGCTGTTTTTT. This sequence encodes CASSSPGHPGELFF.